This T cell receptor (beta chain) was recovered during a study of blood T cell repertoires in COVID-19. At the level of the study: Donors in the United States, Italy and Spain gave samples during acute or convalescent COVID-19.

In this sample, this clone turned up once. As originally analysed: Amplified reference gene primers provided the basis for estimating nucleated cell counts. Assay used: immunoSEQ multiplex PCR; TCRdb lists only in-frame clones, some missing. From that table come the V and J calls and clone size; the DNA was used to work out D and trimming. The sample includes about 74,000 clones, about nine tenths of them seen just once. The sequenced material came from peripheral blood. The TCR sequence derives from a human donor in a cohort sampled during active COVID-19.

The CDR3 loop is CASSGLKGRTEAFF. The DNA of the CDR3 is TGTGCCAGCAGTGGCCTTAAAGGGAGGACTGAAGCTTTCTTT. V gene TRBV25-1 combines with J gene TRBJ1-1, with no clear D. CDR1 MGHDK and CDR2 SYGVNS come from the germline V gene. Trimming took off 4 bases at V and 5 bases at J, with 14 bases between the two ends. This CDR3 has 14 residues.